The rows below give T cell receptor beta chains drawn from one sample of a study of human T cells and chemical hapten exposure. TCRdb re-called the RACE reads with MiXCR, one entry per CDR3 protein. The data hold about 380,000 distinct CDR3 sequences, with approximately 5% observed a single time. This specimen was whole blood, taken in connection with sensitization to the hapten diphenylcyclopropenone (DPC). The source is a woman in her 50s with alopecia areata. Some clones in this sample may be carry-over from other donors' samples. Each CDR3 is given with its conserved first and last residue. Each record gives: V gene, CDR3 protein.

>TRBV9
CASSVWASGNEQYF
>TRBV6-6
CASSSVRGNYGYTF
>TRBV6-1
CASSEAPGGKQPQHF
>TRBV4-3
CASSQAGTGTNEQYF
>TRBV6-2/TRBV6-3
CASIRGIDSPLHF
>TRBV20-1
CSARGATRSLYEQYF
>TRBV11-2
CASMASIGGELFF
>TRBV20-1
CSAIYSGNTIYF
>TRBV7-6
CASSSGTRRITDTQYF
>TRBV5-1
CASSPDQGGKLFF
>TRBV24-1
CATSVICLQGPYEQYF
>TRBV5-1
CASSLDTGTGGGGYTF
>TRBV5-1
CASSWGWGSLNTEAFF
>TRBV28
CASRQADYGYTF
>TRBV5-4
CASSLVSPREQFF
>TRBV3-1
CASSQDPDYLTGELFF
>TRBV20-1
CSAGLPQALLPDTQYF
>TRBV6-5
CASSYAGTGNQPQHF
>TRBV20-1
CSASRQTGANVLTF
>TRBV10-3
CAIGQGDEQYF
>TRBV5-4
CASSLGQGAYTEAFF
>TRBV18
CASSASDPAKNIQYF
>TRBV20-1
CSATYTSTDTQYF
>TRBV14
CASSQDGGEDEKLFF
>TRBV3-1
CASSSASSYNSPLHF
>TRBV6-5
CASSSEGEDYGYTF
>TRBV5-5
CASSRDTLNNEKLFF
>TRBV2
CASSEGGADTQYF